This T cell receptor beta chain was documented in a study of OX40 agonist ivuxolimab in advanced cancers. Only in-frame clones appear in the TCRdb table, and some are missing; sequencing was by immunoSEQ multiplex PCR. This table holds 85,000 to 130,000 clones, over 75% found once. Germline V gene lookup returns CDR1 SGHNT and CDR2 YYREEE (reference sequence). The CDR3 runs to 15 residues. V gave up 4 bases and J gave up 0 bases; unmatched junction bases: 4. Sequencing used CD4+ or CD8+ T cells sorted from blood, obtained in a trial of the OX40 agonist ivuxolimab. The receptor was derived from an adult with an advanced solid tumor such as melanoma, head and neck, liver or kidney cancer. J is TRBJ2-1 and V is TRBV5-4; 7 positions agree with TRBD1. The CDR3 here is CASSPGQRSYNEQFF. The CDR3 DNA reads TGTGCCAGCAGCCCGGGACAGCGCTCCTACAATGAGCAGTTCTTC. Filled out from reference TRBV5-4 and TRBJ2-1, the complete variable domain reads ETGVTQSPTHLIKTRGQQVTLRCSSQSGHNTVSWYQQALGQGPQFIFQYYREEENGRGNFPPRFSGLQFPNYSSELNVNALELDDSALYLCASSPGQRSYNEQFFGPGTRLTVL.